Below are 24 T cell receptor beta chains sequenced from a single sample in a study of metastatic and nonmetastatic thyroid tumors. Using MiXCR, TCRdb reanalyzed the PCR reads. This sample has tens of thousands of clones, with under 15% found just once. All patients were treatment-naive before thyroid surgery. Sequencing was carried out using tumor tissue. These receptors came from a female donor with papillary thyroid cancer or a benign thyroid nodule (not recorded which). Some clones in this sample may be carry-over from other donors' samples.

This clone was recorded at least ten times. The rearrangement links TRBV7-9 to TRBJ2-1, with D possibly TRBD1 on 6 matching bases. The germline V and J ends were trimmed by 8 bases and 7 bases, with 15 bases remaining between them. The V gene's germline CDR1 is SEHNR and CDR2 FQNEAQ (reference sequence). This CDR3 has 13 amino acids. CDR3 DNA sequence: TGTGCCAGCCACAGGGAAATCAGAAATGAGCAGTTCTTC. This translates into CASHREIRNEQFF.

Note on this clone: The sample holds other DNA sequences that translate to the same CDR3. DNA for the CDR3: TGCAGCGTTGTTTGGGGGAGGCGTAGCACAGATACGCAGTATTTT. This translates into CSVVWGRRSTDTQYF. J is TRBJ2-3 and V is TRBV29-1, with a tentative D call TRBD2 (6 bases). The CDR3 runs to 15 residues. Trimming cost V 4 bases and J 0 bases, with 14 bases left between them. The germline V gene has CDR1 SQVTM and CDR2 ANQGSEA.

Concerning this clone: A much larger clonotype is one base distant, so this may be a read error. The chain couples TRBV5-6 to TRBJ2-7; D is ambiguous. The V and J ends lost 0 bases and 3 bases respectively, with 4 bases between them. This CDR3 region has 12 residues. Germline values: CDR1 SGHDT, CDR2 YYEEEE. CDR3 sequence: CASSLVNYEQYF. CDR3 nucleotide sequence: TGTGCCAGCAGCTTGGTGAACTACGAGCAGTACTTC.

This rearrangement joins TRBV2 to TRBJ2-7; 8 nucleotides agree with TRBD1. Germline CDR1 reads SNHLY; CDR2 reads FYNNEI. After removal of 5 bases from V and 0 bases from J, the junction contained 6 bases not matched to a gene. The CDR3 extends over 15 amino acids. CDR3 sequence: CASSPTGASSYEQYF. In nucleotides, the CDR3 is TGTGCCAGCAGTCCGACAGGGGCGAGCTCCTACGAGCAGTACTTC.

This clone has ten or more counts. The chain uses TRBV19 and TRBJ2-7; 7 bases map to TRBD1. This CDR3 comprises 14 residues. The germline CDR1 and CDR2 sequences are LNHDA and SQIVND (reference sequence). With V trimmed by 9 bases and J by 3 bases, 11 bases remained unmatched. The CDR3 DNA follows: TGTGCCAGCTCCCGACAGGGAAGAGACTACGAGCAGTACTTC. This translates into CASSRQGRDYEQYF.

This clone was seen at least ten times. CDR3 DNA: TGTGCCAGCAGCCCGACGGGTATATATGAGCAAGAGACCCAGTACTTC. Protein sequence: CASSPTGIYEQETQYF. The rearrangement uses TRBV7-9 and TRBJ2-5, with D unresolved. V was trimmed by 5 bases and J by 2 bases, leaving 18 bases between them. The germline V gene has CDR1 SEHNR and CDR2 FQNEAQ (reference sequence). This CDR3 comprises 16 residues.

There are many counts of this clone. The CDR3 DNA is TGTGCCAGTTGCTTATCGGGGAAAGGGGAAAAACTGTTTTTT. This codes for CASCLSGKGEKLFF. The V gene is TRBV14, the J gene TRBJ1-4; D remains ambiguous. CDR1 and CDR2 from the germline V gene are SGHDN and FVKESK. V was pared by 9 bases and J by 8 bases, with 19 bases between. This CDR3 is built from 14 residues.

The chain employs TRBV5-4 and TRBJ2-6, with 11 bases fitting TRBD1. CDR1 and CDR2 (germline): SGHNT, YYREEE (reference sequence). With 0 bases clipped from V and 2 bases from J, the junction kept 4 bases outside the gene matches. The CDR3 is made up of 18 amino acids. The CDR3 DNA reads as TGTGCCAGCAGCTTGGAGGGACAGGGGGTACCTGGGGCCAACGTCCTGACTTTC. It codes for CASSLEGQGVPGANVLTF.

This clone was observed many times. The V gene is TRBV5-1, the J gene TRBJ2-7; TRBD2 matches at 8 bases. Germline V gene data show CDR1 as SGHRS and CDR2 as YFSETQ. This CDR3 has 16 residues. J lost 0 bases, V lost 3 bases, and 8 bases had no gene match. The CDR3 DNA reads TGCGCCAGCAGCTGGGAGATAGCGGGAAGCTCCTACGAGCAGTACTTC. Translated, it gives CASSWEIAGSSYEQYF.

This clone was counted many times. The chain uses TRBV28 and TRBJ1-1; no reliable D call. The CDR3 runs to 15 residues. CDR1 and CDR2 from the germline V gene are MDHEN and SYDVKM. Trimming stripped 2 bases from V and 4 bases from J, with 14 bases between. The DNA of the CDR3 is TGTGCCAGCAGTTTAGCGTCGCCCCGGACCACTGAAGCTTTCTTT. This translates into CASSLASPRTTEAFF.

Note on this clone: One base away lies a much larger clone, so this may be a sequencing read error. The rearrangement links TRBV27 to TRBJ1-2; 9 nucleotides line up with TRBD1. J was trimmed by 4 bases and V by 5 bases; bases with no gene match: 8. Germline assignment: CDR1 MNHEY and CDR2 SMNVEV (reference sequence). CDR3 length: 15 amino acids. This chain's CDR3 is CASSPTGQGSYGYTF. In nucleotides, the CDR3 is TGTGCCAGCAGTCCGACGGGACAGGGCTCCTATGGCTACACCTTC.

This clone was seen ten or more times. The chain has TRBV7-8 and TRBJ2-7; no reliable D call. V lost 5 bases and J 2 bases, leaving 10 bases between the germline ends. Germline CDR1 SGHVS, CDR2 FQNEAQ. The CDR3 has 13 residues. The CDR3 loop is CASSPGYTYEQYF. The CDR3 nucleotides read TGTGCCAGCAGCCCAGGCTATACCTACGAGCAGTACTTC.

The gene calls are TRBV2 and TRBJ2-5, with TRBD1 matching over 9 bases. The germline V gene encodes CDR1 SNHLY and CDR2 FYNNEI. The V gene end was trimmed by 3 bases and the J gene end by 4 bases; junction bases not matched to a gene: 9. The CDR3 runs to 16 residues. CDR3 amino acids: CASSEEQGAGIETQYF. The CDR3 DNA is TGTGCCAGCAGTGAGGAACAGGGGGCGGGTATAGAGACCCAGTACTTC.

This clone was counted only a few times. This sequence may be a read error, since a much larger clone differs from it by one base. The chain links TRBV7-9 to TRBJ2-5; D might be TRBD1 (7 bases). There are 17 residues in the CDR3. V was trimmed by 7 bases and J by 9 bases, leaving 30 bases between them. Germline CDR1 SEHNR, CDR2 FQNEAQ (reference sequence). The CDR3 here is CASTKQGSSDRREAQYF. In DNA, the CDR3 is TGTGCCAGCACCAAACAGGGGTCTAGCGACAGGAGGGAGGCCCAGTACTTC.

This clone was recorded a few times. This chain connects TRBV15 to TRBJ1-1, with D tentatively TRBD1 (6 bases). V lost 3 bases to trimming and J lost 1 base, with 15 bases between them. CDR3 length equals 16 residues. Germline-derived CDR1 and CDR2 are LNHNV and YYDKDF (reference sequence). CDR3 in amino acids: CATSRSTGRGNTEAFF. CDR3 nucleotide sequence: TGTGCCACCAGCAGGTCGACAGGAAGGGGGAACACTGAAGCTTTCTTT.

V is TRBV11-2 and J is TRBJ2-7; tentatively, D is TRBD1 (5 bases). The CDR3 sequence is 11 residues long. Germline V gene data show CDR1 as SGHAT and CDR2 as FQNNGV. The germline V and J ends were trimmed by 4 bases and 7 bases, with 8 bases remaining between them. The CDR3 here is CASSWGREQYF. For the CDR3, the DNA is TGTGCCAGCAGCTGGGGCAGAGAGCAGTACTTC.

Of note for this clone: A much larger clonotype is one base distant, so this may be a read error. The chain recombines TRBV5-5 with TRBJ1-5; D is ambiguous. Germline assignment: CDR1 SGHKS and CDR2 YYEKEE (reference sequence). The CDR3 runs 16 residues. Between the trimmed V and J ends, which lost 2 bases and 6 bases, there was a span of 18 bases. CDR3 nucleotide sequence: TGTGCCAGCAGCTTTGGTATAGGGTCGGGATCTCAGCCCCAGCATTTT. Residues: CASSFGIGSGSQPQHF.

Concerning this clone: A much larger clone lies one base from this, so it may be a read error. The chain carries TRBV9 and TRBJ1-2; no clear D. Germline assignment: CDR1 SGDLS and CDR2 YYNGEE. Trimming pared 3 bases from V and 2 bases from J, leaving 14 bases between. CDR3 length: 15 residues. CDR3 in DNA: TGTGCCAGCAGCGACTCCGTACTTCCCAACTATGGCTACACCTTC. Residues: CASSDSVLPNYGYTF.

This clone was recorded at least ten times. Other DNA sequences in this sample translate to the same CDR3. This chain's CDR3 is CATSGGRWNTEAFF. In DNA, the CDR3 is TGTGCCACCAGTGGGGGACGGTGGAACACTGAAGCTTTCTTT. The chain employs TRBV24-1 and TRBJ1-1; weak D call: TRBD1 (5 bases). V gave up 5 bases and J gave up 1 base, with 10 bases separating them. Per the germline V gene, CDR1 is KGHDR and CDR2 is SFDVKD. The CDR3 consists of 14 residues.

There are many counts of this clone. The chain recombines TRBV12-3 or TRBV12-4 with TRBJ1-6; the D is unclear. V was shortened by 5 bases and J by 7 bases, with 12 bases between the two germline ends. The CDR3 sequence is 14 residues long. CDR3: CASSPGSSNSPLHF. The CDR3 bases are TGTGCCAGCAGTCCCGGGAGTTCAAATTCACCCCTCCACTTT.

There are many counts of this clone. The J gene is TRBJ2-1, the V gene TRBV9; 12 positions agree with TRBD2. Germline lookup yields CDR1 SGDLS and CDR2 YYNGEE. The CDR3 runs 16 residues. V shed 3 bases and J 8 bases; nucleotides not matched to a gene: 9. For the CDR3, the DNA is TGTGCCAGCAGCGGCCTAGCGGGAGGGCCATTAGATGAGCAGTTCTTC. Its protein is CASSGLAGGPLDEQFF.

This clone was found a few times. This chain connects TRBV4-2 to TRBJ2-2; 7 bases align to TRBD2. Looked up from germline, CDR1 is LGHNA and CDR2 is YNFKEQ. The CDR3 is 15 amino acids. Trimming cost V 4 bases and J 3 bases; bases outside gene matches: 5. The CDR3 sequence: CASSPRSGDTGELFF. The CDR3 coding sequence is TGTGCCAGCAGCCCCCGGAGCGGGGACACCGGGGAGCTGTTTTTT.

About this clone itself: A much larger clonotype is one base distant, so this may be a read error. V is TRBV2 and J is TRBJ1-1; no definite D call. V was shortened by 4 bases and J by 0 bases, with 12 bases between the two germline ends. Germline V gene lookup returns CDR1 SNHLY and CDR2 FYNNEI. The CDR3 runs to 15 residues. The CDR3 DNA follows: TGTGCCAGCAGTGTGGAAGTTTACATGAACACTGAAGCTTTCTTT. As protein: CASSVEVYMNTEAFF.

This clone was seen at least ten times. The chain carries TRBV12-3 or TRBV12-4 and TRBJ2-3; D remains unclear. V lost 8 bases to trimming and J lost 0 bases, with 18 bases between them. This CDR3 has 16 amino acids. CDR3 in amino acids: CASGEKKGSSTDTQYF. In DNA form, the CDR3 reads TGTGCCAGCGGCGAAAAGAAAGGGTCGAGCACAGATACGCAGTATTTT.